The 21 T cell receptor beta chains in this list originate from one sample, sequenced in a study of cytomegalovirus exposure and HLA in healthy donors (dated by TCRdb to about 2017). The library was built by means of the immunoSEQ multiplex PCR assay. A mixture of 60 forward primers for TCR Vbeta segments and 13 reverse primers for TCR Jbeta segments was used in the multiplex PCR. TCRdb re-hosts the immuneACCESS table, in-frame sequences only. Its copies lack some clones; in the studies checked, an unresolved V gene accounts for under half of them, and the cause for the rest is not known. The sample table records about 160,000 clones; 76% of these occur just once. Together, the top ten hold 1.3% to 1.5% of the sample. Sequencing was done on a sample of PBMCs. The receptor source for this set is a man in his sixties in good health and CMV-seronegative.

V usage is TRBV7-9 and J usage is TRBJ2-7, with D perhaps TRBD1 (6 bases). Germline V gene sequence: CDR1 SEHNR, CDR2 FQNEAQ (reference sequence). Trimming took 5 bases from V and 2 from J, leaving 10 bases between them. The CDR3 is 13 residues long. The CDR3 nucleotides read TGTGCCAGCAGCCACAGGGTCGCCTACGAGCAGTACTTC. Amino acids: CASSHRVAYEQYF.

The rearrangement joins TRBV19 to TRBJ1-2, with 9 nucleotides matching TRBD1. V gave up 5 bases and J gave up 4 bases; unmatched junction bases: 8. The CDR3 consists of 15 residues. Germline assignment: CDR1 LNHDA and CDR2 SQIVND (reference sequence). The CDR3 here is CASSARDRAIYGYTF. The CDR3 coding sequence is TGTGCCAGTAGTGCCCGGGACAGGGCCATCTATGGCTACACCTTC.

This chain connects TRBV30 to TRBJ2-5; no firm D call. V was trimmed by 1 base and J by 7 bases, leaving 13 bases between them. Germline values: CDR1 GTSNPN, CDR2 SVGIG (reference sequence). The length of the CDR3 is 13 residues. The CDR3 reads CAWSGLELWTQYF. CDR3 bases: TGTGCCTGGAGTGGGCTAGAGCTGTGGACCCAGTACTTC. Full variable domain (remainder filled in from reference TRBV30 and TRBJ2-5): SQTIHQWPATLVQPVGSPLSLECTVEGTSNPNLYWYRQAAGRGLQLLFYSVGIGQISSEVPQNLSASRPQDRQFILSSKKLLLSDSGFYLCAWSGLELWTQYFGPGTRLLVL.

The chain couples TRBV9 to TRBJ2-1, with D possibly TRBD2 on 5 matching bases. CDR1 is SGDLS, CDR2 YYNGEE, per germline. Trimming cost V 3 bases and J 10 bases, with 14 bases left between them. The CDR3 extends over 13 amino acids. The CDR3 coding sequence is TGTGCCAGCAGCGCGGCCCCCCAGCGGGAGCAGTTCTTC. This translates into CASSAAPQREQFF.

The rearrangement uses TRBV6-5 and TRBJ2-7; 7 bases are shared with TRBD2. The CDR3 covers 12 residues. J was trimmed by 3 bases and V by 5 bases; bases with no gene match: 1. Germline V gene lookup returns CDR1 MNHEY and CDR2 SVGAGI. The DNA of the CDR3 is TGTGCCAGCAGTGGCGGGGGCTACGAGCAGTACTTC. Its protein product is CASSGGGYEQYF.

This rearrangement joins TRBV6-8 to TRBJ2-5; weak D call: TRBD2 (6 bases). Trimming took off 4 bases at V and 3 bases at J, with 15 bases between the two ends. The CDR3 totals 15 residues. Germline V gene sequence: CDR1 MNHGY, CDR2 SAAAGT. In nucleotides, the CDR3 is TGTGCCAGCAGTTCAACCGGGACTCCCAAAGAGACCCAGTACTTC. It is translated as CASSSTGTPKETQYF.

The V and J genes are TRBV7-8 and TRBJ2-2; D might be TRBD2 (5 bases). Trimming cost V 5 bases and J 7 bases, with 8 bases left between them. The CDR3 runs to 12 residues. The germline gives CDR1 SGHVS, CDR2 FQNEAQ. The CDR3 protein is CASSKGVGELFF. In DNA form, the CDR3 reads TGTGCCAGCAGCAAGGGAGTCGGGGAGCTGTTTTTT.

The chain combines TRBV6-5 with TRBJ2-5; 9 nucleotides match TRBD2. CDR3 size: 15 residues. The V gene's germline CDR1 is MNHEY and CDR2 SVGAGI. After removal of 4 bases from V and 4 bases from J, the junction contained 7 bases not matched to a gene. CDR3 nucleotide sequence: TGTGCCAGCAGTTTGGCGGGAGGGTTGCCAGAGACCCAGTACTTC. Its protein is CASSLAGGLPETQYF.

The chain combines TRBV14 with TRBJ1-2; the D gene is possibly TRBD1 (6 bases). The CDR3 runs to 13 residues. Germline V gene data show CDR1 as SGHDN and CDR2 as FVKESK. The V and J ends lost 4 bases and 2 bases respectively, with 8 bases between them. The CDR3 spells CASSRGQNYGYTF. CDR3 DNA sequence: TGTGCCAGCAGCCGCGGACAGAACTATGGCTACACCTTC.

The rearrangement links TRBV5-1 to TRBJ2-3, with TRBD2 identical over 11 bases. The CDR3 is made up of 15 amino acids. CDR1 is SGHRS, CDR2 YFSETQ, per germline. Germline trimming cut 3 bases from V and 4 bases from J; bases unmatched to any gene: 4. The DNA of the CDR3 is TGCGCCAGCAGCTCGACTAGCGGGAATGCAGATACGCAGTATTTT. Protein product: CASSSTSGNADTQYF.

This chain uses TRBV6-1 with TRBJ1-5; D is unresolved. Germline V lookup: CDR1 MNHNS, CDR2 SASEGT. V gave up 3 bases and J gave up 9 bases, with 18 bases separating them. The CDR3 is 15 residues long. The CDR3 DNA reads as TGTGCCAGCAGTGACACACAGTTCCCGCCTTGGCCCCAGCATTTT. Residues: CASSDTQFPPWPQHF.

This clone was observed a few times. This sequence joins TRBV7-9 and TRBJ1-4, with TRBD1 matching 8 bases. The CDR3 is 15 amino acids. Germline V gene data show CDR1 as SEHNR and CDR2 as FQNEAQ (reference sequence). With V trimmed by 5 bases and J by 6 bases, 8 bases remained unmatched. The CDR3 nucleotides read TGTGCCAGCAGCCCAGGGGCAGGGGGCTATGAAAAACTGTTTTTT. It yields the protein CASSPGAGGYEKLFF.

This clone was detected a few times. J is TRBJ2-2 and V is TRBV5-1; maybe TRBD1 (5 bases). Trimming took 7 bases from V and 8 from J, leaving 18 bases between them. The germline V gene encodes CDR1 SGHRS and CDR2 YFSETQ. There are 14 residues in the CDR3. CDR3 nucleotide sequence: TGCGCCAGCCAATTGGACATCTTTGGTGGGGAGCTGTTTTTT. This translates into CASQLDIFGGELFF.

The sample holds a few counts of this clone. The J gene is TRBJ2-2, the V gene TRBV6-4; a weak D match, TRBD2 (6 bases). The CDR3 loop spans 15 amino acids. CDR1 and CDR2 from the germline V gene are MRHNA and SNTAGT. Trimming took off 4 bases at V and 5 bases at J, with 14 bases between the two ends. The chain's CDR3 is CASSASGDSTGELFF. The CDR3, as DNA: TGTGCCAGCAGTGCGTCGGGAGATTCTACCGGGGAGCTGTTTTTT.

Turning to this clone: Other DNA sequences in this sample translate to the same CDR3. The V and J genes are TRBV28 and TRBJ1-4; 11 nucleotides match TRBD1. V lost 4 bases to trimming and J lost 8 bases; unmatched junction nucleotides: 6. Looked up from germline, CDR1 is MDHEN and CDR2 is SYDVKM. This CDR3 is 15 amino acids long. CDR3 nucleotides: TGTGCCAGCAGTTACCCCGGGACAGGGGGAGAAAAACTGTTTTTT. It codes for CASSYPGTGGEKLFF.

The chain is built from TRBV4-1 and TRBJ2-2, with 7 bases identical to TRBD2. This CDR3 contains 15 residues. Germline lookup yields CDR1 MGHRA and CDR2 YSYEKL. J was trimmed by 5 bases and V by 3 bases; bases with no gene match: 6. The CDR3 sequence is CASSHGGGKTGELFF. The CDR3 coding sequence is TGCGCCAGCAGCCACGGCGGGGGTAAGACCGGGGAGCTGTTTTTT.

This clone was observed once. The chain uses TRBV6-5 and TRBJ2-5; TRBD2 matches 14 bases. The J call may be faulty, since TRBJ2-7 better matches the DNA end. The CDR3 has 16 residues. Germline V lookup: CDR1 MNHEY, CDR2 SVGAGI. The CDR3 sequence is CASSFRLAGGPYEQYF. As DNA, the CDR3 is TGTGCCAGCAGTTTCCGACTAGCGGGGGGGCCTTACGAGCAGTACTTC.

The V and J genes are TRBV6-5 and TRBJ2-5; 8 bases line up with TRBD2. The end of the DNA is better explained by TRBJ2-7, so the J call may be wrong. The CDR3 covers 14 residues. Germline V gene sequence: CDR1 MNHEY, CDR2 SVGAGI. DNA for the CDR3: TGTGCCAGCAACAAAGCGGGAGTGCCCTACGAGCAGTACTTC. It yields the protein CASNKAGVPYEQYF.

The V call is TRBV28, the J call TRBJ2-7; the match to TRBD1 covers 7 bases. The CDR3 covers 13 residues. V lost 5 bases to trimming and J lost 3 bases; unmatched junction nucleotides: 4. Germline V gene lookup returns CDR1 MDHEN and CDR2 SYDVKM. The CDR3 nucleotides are TGTGCCAGCAGTATCCGACAGGGCTACGAGCAGTACTTC. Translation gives CASSIRQGYEQYF.

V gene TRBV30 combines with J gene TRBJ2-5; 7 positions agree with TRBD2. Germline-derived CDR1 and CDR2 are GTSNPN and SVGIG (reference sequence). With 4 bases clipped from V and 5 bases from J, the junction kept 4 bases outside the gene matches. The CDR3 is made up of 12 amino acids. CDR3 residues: CAWNAGVETQYF. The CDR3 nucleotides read TGTGCCTGGAATGCGGGAGTGGAGACCCAGTACTTC.

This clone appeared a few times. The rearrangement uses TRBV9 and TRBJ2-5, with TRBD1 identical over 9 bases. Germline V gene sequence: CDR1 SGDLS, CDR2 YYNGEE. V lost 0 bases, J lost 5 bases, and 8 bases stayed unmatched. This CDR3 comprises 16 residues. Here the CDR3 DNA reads TGTGCCAGCAGCGTAGGGCGGGGACAGGGCATGGAGACCCAGTACTTC. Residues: CASSVGRGQGMETQYF.